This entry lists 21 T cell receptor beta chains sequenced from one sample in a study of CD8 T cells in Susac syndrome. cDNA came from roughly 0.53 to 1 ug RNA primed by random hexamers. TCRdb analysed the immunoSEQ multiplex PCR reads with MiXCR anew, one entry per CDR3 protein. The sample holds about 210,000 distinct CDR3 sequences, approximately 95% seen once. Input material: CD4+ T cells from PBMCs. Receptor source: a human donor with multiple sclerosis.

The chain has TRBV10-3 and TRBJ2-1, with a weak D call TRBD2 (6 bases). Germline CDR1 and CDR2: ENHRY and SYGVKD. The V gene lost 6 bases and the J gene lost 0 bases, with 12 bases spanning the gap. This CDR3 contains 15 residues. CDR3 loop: CAIREGRSSYNEQFF. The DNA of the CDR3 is TGTGCCATCAGGGAGGGGAGAAGCTCCTACAATGAGCAGTTCTTC.

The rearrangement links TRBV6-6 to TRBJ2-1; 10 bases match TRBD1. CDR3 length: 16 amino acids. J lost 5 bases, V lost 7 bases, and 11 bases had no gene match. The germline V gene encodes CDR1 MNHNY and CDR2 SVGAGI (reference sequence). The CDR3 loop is CASTPARDRGHNEQFF. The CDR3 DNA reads TGTGCCAGCACACCAGCCCGGGACAGGGGTCACAATGAGCAGTTCTTC.

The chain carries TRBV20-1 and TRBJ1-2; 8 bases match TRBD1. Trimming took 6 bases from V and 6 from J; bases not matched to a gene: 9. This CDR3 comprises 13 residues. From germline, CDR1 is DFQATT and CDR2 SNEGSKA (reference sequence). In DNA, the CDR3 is TGCAGTGCAAGCAGGGGGCGCGGGGATGGCTACACCTTC. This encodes CSASRGRGDGYTF.

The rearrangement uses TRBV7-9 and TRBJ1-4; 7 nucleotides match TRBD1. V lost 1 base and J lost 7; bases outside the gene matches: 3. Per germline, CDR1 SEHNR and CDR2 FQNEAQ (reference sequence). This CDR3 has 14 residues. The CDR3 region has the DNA TGTGCCAGCAGCTTAGACCAGGGGGTTGAAAAACTGTTTTTT. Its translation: CASSLDQGVEKLFF.

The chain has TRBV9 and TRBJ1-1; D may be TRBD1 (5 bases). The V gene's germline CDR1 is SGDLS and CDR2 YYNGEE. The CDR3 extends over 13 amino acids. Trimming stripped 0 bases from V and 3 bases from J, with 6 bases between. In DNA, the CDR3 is TGTGCCAGCAGCGTAGAAGGGGACACTGAAGCTTTCTTT. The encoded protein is CASSVEGDTEAFF.

The CDR3 loop reads CSARDTTPRQGGYGYTF. CDR3 in DNA: TGCAGTGCTAGAGATACTACCCCCCGACAGGGAGGATATGGCTACACCTTC. This rearrangement joins TRBV20-1 to TRBJ1-2; 7 positions match TRBD1. V was clipped by 0 bases and J by 5 bases; unmatched bases: 15. This CDR3 region has 17 residues. Germline CDR1 DFQATT, CDR2 SNEGSKA (reference sequence).

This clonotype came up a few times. CDR3 amino acids: CASSGTSGANVLTF. CDR3 nucleotide sequence: TGTGCCAGCAGTGGGACATCTGGGGCCAACGTCCTGACTTTC. The rearrangement joins TRBV6-5 to TRBJ2-6; TRBD1 might be the D (6 bases). Trimming shortened V by 5 bases and J by 1 base, and 6 bases separated the two germline ends. This CDR3 contains 14 residues. Looked up from germline, CDR1 is MNHEY and CDR2 is SVGAGI.

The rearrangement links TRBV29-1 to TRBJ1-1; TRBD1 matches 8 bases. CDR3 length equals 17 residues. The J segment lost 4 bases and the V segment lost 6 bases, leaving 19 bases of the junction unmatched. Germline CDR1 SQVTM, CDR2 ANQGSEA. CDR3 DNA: TGCAGCGTGGATATAGGGCAGGGGGCAGGATGGGGCACTGAAGCTTTCTTT. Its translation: CSVDIGQGAGWGTEAFF. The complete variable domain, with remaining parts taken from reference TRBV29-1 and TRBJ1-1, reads SAVISQKPSRDICQRGTSLTIQCQVDSQVTMMFWYRQQPGQSLTLIATANQGSEATYESGFVIDKFPISRPNLTFSTLTVSNMSPEDSSIYLCSVDIGQGAGWGTEAFFGQGTRLTVV.

CDR3: CSARLSSGGFNEQFF. In DNA form, the CDR3 reads TGCAGTGCTAGACTGTCTAGCGGGGGGTTCAATGAGCAGTTCTTC. The chain couples TRBV20-1 to TRBJ2-1; TRBD2 agrees at 11 bases. Germline V CDR1 and CDR2: DFQATT, SNEGSKA (reference sequence). Trimming cost V 2 bases and J 6 bases; bases outside gene matches: 6. CDR3 size: 15 residues.

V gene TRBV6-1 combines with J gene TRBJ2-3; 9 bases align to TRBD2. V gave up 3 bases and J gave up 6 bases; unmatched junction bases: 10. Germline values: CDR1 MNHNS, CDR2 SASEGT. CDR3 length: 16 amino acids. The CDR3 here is CASSDLSRGGPDTQYF. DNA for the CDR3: TGTGCCAGCAGTGACCTCTCGCGGGGGGGCCCGGATACGCAGTATTTT.

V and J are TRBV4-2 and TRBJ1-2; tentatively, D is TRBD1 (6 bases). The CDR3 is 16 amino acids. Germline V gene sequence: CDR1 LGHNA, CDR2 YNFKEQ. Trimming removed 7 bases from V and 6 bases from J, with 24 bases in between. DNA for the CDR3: TGTGCCAGCACCGAAACTCAGGGGTCGGAGGGAGATGGCTACACCTTC. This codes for CASTETQGSEGDGYTF.

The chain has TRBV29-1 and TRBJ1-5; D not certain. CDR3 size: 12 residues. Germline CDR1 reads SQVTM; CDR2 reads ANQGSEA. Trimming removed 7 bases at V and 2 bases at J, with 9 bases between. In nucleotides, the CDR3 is TGCAGCGCCCGAGCCGGCAATCAGCCCCAGCATTTT. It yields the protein CSARAGNQPQHF.

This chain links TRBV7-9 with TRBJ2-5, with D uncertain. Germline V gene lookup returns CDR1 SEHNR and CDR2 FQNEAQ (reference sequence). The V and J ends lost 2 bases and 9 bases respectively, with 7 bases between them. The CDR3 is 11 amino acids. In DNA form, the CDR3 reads TGTGCCAGCAGCTTACATGGTGCCCAGTACTTC. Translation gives CASSLHGAQYF.

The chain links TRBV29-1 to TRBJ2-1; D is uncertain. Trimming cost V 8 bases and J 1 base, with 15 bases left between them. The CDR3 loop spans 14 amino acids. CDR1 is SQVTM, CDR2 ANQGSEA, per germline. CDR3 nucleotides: TGCAGCTCCCGCCCCCCGGAGTCCTACAATGAGCAGTTCTTC. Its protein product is CSSRPPESYNEQFF.

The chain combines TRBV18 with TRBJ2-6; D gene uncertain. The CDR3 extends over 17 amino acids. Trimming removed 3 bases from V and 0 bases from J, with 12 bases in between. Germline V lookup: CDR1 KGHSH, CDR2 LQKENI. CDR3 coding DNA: TGTGCCAGCTCACCTAGGGTCTCAGGCTCTGGGGCCAACGTCCTGACTTTC. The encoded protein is CASSPRVSGSGANVLTF.

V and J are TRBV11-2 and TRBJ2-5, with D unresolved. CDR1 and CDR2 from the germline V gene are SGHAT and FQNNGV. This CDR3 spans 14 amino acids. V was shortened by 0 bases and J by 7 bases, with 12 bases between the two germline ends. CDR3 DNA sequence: TGTGCCAGCAGCTTAGACGGGTCAGTAGGGACCCAGTACTTC. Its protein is CASSLDGSVGTQYF.

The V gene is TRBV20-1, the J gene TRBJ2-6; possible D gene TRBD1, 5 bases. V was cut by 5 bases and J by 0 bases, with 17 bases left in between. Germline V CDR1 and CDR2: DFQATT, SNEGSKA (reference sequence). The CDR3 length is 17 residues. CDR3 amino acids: CSAPKAGSSSGANVLTF. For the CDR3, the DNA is TGCAGTGCTCCCAAAGCAGGGTCGAGCTCTGGGGCCAACGTCCTGACTTTC.

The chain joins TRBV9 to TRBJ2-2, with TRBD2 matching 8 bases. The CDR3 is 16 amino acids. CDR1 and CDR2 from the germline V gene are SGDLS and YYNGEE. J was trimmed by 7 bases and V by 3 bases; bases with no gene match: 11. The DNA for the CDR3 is TGTGCCAGCAGCGCGGGGGGGGCGTATGCTGGCGGGGAGCTGTTTTTT. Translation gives CASSAGGAYAGGELFF. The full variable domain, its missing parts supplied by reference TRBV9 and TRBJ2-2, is DSGVTQTPKHLITATGQRVTLRCSPRSGDLSVYWYQQSLDQGLQFLIQYYNGEERAKGNILERFSAQQFPDLHSELNLSSLELGDSALYFCASSAGGAYAGGELFFGEGSRLTVL.

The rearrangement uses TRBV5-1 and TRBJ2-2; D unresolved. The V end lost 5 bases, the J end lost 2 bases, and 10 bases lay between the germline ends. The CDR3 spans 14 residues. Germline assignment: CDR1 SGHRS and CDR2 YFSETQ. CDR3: CASSLNTNTGELFF. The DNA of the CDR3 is TGCGCCAGCAGTTTAAATACCAACACCGGGGAGCTGTTTTTT.

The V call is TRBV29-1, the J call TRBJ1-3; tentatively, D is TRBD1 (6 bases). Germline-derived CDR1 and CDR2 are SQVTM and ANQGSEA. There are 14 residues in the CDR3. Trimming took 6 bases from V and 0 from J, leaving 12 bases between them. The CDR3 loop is CSVRTASSGNTIYF. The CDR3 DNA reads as TGCAGCGTCCGGACAGCGAGCTCTGGAAACACCATATATTTT.

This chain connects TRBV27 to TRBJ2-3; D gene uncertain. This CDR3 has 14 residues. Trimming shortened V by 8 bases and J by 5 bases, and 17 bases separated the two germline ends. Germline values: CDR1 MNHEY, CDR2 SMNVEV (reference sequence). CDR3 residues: CASAASMKVDTQYF. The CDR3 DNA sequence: TGTGCCAGCGCCGCTTCGATGAAGGTAGATACGCAGTATTTT.